This is a list of T cell receptor beta chains from one sample in a study of T cell repertoires in cytomegalovirus infection. Their target antigens are unknown. TCRdb re-derived calls from the reads in MiXCR, one entry per CDR3 protein. Of about 770,000 distinct CDR3 sequences listed, just under 30% were seen once; the top ten hold around 13%. Specimen: cultured CD8+ T cells from PBMCs, collected from culture after CMV antigen stimulation. The receptors stem from a human donor in good health (CMV status not recorded). Some clones in this sample may be carry-over from other donors' samples. Each CDR3 is given with its conserved first and last residue. A D gene is named only where the DNA matches it firmly. Clone size, where shown, is once, few, many, or a class for clones that have expanded.

D: .
J: TRBJ1-5
V: TRBV12-5
size: .
DNA: TGTGCTAGTAGCCCAGGGCACTATCAGCCCCAGCATTTT
CDR3: CASSPGHYQPQHF

D: .
J: TRBJ2-3
V: TRBV2
size: .
DNA: TGTGCCAGCAGTGAATGGAGGGGCGACGGCACAGATACGCAGTATTTT
CDR3: CASSEWRGDGTDTQYF

D: .
J: TRBJ2-7
V: TRBV12-3/TRBV12-4
size: few
DNA: TGTGCCAGCAGTTTGATATTCCGGAGTTACGAGCAGTACTTC
CDR3: CASSLIFRSYEQYF

D: .
J: TRBJ2-2
V: TRBV7-3
size: .
DNA: TGTGCCAGCAGCTTAAACCCGCCCCGGGGGAGTGCATGGGAAGAAACCGGGGAGCTGTTTTTT
CDR3: CASSLNPPRGSAWEETGELFF

D: .
J: TRBJ1-2
V: TRBV2
size: .
DNA: TGTGCCAGCAGTGAAGCGCTTCAGGGTTTCTATGGCTACACCTTC
CDR3: CASSEALQGFYGYTF

D: .
J: TRBJ1-5
V: TRBV7-9
size: many
DNA: TGTGCCAGCAGCCTTGGACAGTACGGCAATCAGCCCCAGCATTTT
CDR3: CASSLGQYGNQPQHF

D: .
J: TRBJ1-1
V: TRBV7-9
size: .
DNA: TGTGCCAGCAAAGAGACCTGGGGTGAAGCTTTCTTT
CDR3: CASKETWGEAFF

D: TRBD1
J: TRBJ1-5
V: TRBV7-6
size: many
DNA: TGTGCCAGCAGCACGAGGACAGGGGGCAACCTCGGCAATCAGCCCCAGCATTTT
CDR3: CASSTRTGGNLGNQPQHF

D: TRBD2
J: TRBJ2-1
V: TRBV4-1
size: few
DNA: TGCGCCAGCAGCCAAGACCCCACGGGGGGGGGCCGTGAGCAGTTCTTC
CDR3: CASSQDPTGGGREQFF

D: .
J: TRBJ1-5
V: TRBV2
size: few
DNA: TGTGCCAGCAGTGAAGGGACACATAGCAATCAGCCCCAGCATTTT
CDR3: CASSEGTHSNQPQHF

D: .
J: TRBJ2-3
V: TRBV4-1
size: few
DNA: TGCGCCAGCAGCCAAGGTCCCAGGCCAGATACGCAGTATTTT
CDR3: CASSQGPRPDTQYF

D: .
J: TRBJ1-6
V: TRBV5-6
size: few
DNA: TGTGCCAGCAGCTTGGAGGATCAGAATAATTCACCCCTCCACTTT
CDR3: CASSLEDQNNSPLHF

D: TRBD1
J: TRBJ1-2
V: TRBV9
size: few
DNA: TGTGCCAGCAGCGGCCGGGACAGGGGGAGAGGCTACACCTTC
CDR3: CASSGRDRGRGYTF

D: .
J: TRBJ2-5
V: TRBV6-2/TRBV6-3
size: .
DNA: TGTGCCAGCAGTTACGCGTATGGGGCGCTCGGAGAGACCCAGTACTTC
CDR3: CASSYAYGALGETQYF

D: .
J: TRBJ2-2
V: TRBV2
size: .
DNA: TGTGCCAGCGGGGTAGGAATACTCAACACCGGGGAGCTGTTTTTT
CDR3: CASGVGILNTGELFF

D: .
J: TRBJ2-1
V: TRBV10-3
size: few
DNA: TGTGCCATCAGGACTAATACACCCAATGAGCAGTTCTTC
CDR3: CAIRTNTPNEQFF

D: .
J: TRBJ2-7
V: TRBV10-3
size: .
DNA: TGTGCCATCAGTGAAGTAGACTACGAGCAGTACTTC
CDR3: CAISEVDYEQYF

D: TRBD1
J: TRBJ1-3
V: TRBV20-1
size: few
DNA: TGCAGTGCGACCGGGACAGGGATCGGAAACACCATATATTTT
CDR3: CSATGTGIGNTIYF

D: TRBD1
J: TRBJ1-6
V: TRBV6-5
size: .
DNA: TGTGCCAGCAGTTACTTGGACAGGGGGATTTTTTTAGGTTCACCCCTCCACTTT
CDR3: CASSYLDRGIFLGSPLHF

D: TRBD1
J: TRBJ2-5
V: TRBV27
size: few
DNA: TGTGCCAGCAGTCCAACAGGGGGCCTGGGAGAGACCCAGTACTTC
CDR3: CASSPTGGLGETQYF

D: .
J: TRBJ1-6
V: TRBV2
size: few
DNA: TGTGCCAGCAGTGTCGTTCGGGACCCCTATAATTCACCCCTCCACTTT
CDR3: CASSVVRDPYNSPLHF

D: .
J: TRBJ2-3
V: TRBV7-8
size: many
DNA: TGTGCCAGCAGCTCCGGTTCGGGTGTATTGGATACGCAGTATTTT
CDR3: CASSSGSGVLDTQYF

D: TRBD2
J: TRBJ2-5
V: TRBV7-2
size: few
DNA: TGTGCCAGCAGCTTCACTAGCGGGGGGGCCCGGGAGACCCAGTACTTC
CDR3: CASSFTSGGARETQYF

D: TRBD1
J: TRBJ1-1
V: TRBV20-1
size: .
DNA: TGCGGCTACAGGGGGGGTAACACTGAAGCTTTCTTT
CDR3: CGYRGGNTEAFF

D: .
J: TRBJ1-1
V: TRBV19
size: .
DNA: TGTGCCAGTAGTTGGAACAACCCGAACACTGAAGCTTTCTTT
CDR3: CASSWNNPNTEAFF

D: .
J: TRBJ1-1
V: TRBV19
size: few
DNA: TGTGCCAGTAGGGCTCCACAGGGCACTGAAGCTTTCTTT
CDR3: CASRAPQGTEAFF

D: .
J: TRBJ1-2
V: TRBV7-6
size: few
DNA: TGTGCCAGCAGCCGGGGACTGTATTATGGCTACACCTTC
CDR3: CASSRGLYYGYTF

D: .
J: TRBJ2-3
V: TRBV5-5
size: once
DNA: TGTGCCAGCAGCTCATGGCCTAGCGATGGTACAGATACGCAGTATTTT
CDR3: CASSSWPSDGTDTQYF

D: TRBD2
J: TRBJ2-3
V: TRBV10-3
size: .
DNA: TGTGCCATCAGTACTAGCGGGGGGTCTAGCACAGATACGCAGTATTTT
CDR3: CAISTSGGSSTDTQYF

D: .
J: TRBJ2-1
V: TRBV12-5
size: few
DNA: TGTGCTAGTGGTTTGGCTACGGGGACCTACAATGAGCAGTTCTTC
CDR3: CASGLATGTYNEQFF

D: .
J: TRBJ1-1
V: TRBV29-1
size: .
DNA: TGCAGCGCAGACCTTACAGGGACGGAAGCTTTCTTT
CDR3: CSADLTGTEAFF

D: .
J: TRBJ1-5
V: TRBV20-1
size: .
DNA: TGCAGTGCTAGAAGGGGCTCGGATCAGCCCCAGCATTTT
CDR3: CSARRGSDQPQHF

D: TRBD1
J: TRBJ2-7
V: TRBV7-9
size: .
DNA: TGTGCCAGCAGCCGGACAGGGGAAAGGAACGAGCAGTACTTC
CDR3: CASSRTGERNEQYF

D: .
J: TRBJ1-5
V: TRBV6-1
size: few
DNA: TGTGCCAGCAGTGAAGGTAAAGGGATTAATCAGCCCCAGCATTTT
CDR3: CASSEGKGINQPQHF

D: TRBD1
J: TRBJ1-4
V: TRBV12-3/TRBV12-4
size: .
DNA: TGTGCCAGCAGCCCACAGGGGGCGGGGGAAAAACTGTTTTTT
CDR3: CASSPQGAGEKLFF

D: .
J: TRBJ1-2
V: TRBV6-5
size: few
DNA: TGTGCCAGCAGTTACTCGATTATGGGTTATTACGGCTACACCTTC
CDR3: CASSYSIMGYYGYTF

D: .
J: TRBJ1-1
V: TRBV6-6
size: .
DNA: TGTGCCAGCAGTTACTCGACCGGGGGGAGCACTGAAGCTTTCTTT
CDR3: CASSYSTGGSTEAFF

D: .
J: TRBJ1-1
V: TRBV12-3/TRBV12-4
size: few
DNA: TGTGCCAGCAGTTTCCGGGGGCCGCTGGGCACTGAAGCTTTCTTT
CDR3: CASSFRGPLGTEAFF

D: .
J: TRBJ1-1
V: TRBV20-1
size: .
DNA: TGCAGTGCTAGAGGATTTGAGAACACTGAAGCTTTCTTT
CDR3: CSARGFENTEAFF

D: TRBD1
J: TRBJ2-7
V: TRBV6-6
size: few
DNA: TGTGCCAGCAGTCCTCGGGACAGGGAGCGGTACGAGCAGTACTTC
CDR3: CASSPRDRERYEQYF